This TCR beta chain was retrieved from a study of blood T cell repertoires in COVID-19. About the study: The cDNA or gDNA used as material had been derived from T cells, B-cell-depleted T cells, or PBMCs.

This CDR3 contains 15 residues. With 4 bases clipped from V and 0 bases from J, the junction kept 3 bases outside the gene matches. Germline CDR1 reads LGHDT; CDR2 reads YNNKEL (reference sequence). Clones were sequenced by immunoSEQ multiplex PCR, and TCRdb holds only the in-frame ones, with some missing. The table includes about 220,000 clones, under 90% detected once. Ages ranged from about 18 to 89 years, with residence in about two dozen US areas. The chain couples TRBV3-1 (or the pseudogene TRBV3-2) to TRBJ2-3; 8 bases line up with TRBD1. The material sequenced was PBMCs or T cells enriched from blood (not recorded which). The receptor was derived from a woman in her fifties or sixties who had recovered from COVID-19. CDR3 residues: CASSPGQGSTDTQYF. Written as DNA, the CDR3 is TGTGCCAGCAGCCCCGGACAGGGAAGCACAGATACGCAGTATTTT.